The following is a T cell receptor (beta chain) sequence with its context. This sample was included in a study of blood T cell repertoires in COVID-19. The wider study: Sites in the United States, Italy and Spain provided acute and convalescent COVID-19 samples. The analysed material was cDNA or gDNA that came from T cells, B-cell-depleted T cells, or PBMCs.

Methods used by the authors: Amplified reference gene primers provided the basis for estimating nucleated cell counts. Assay: immunoSEQ multiplex PCR; the TCRdb copy retains only in-frame clones and omits some. V and J calls and clone size are as listed in that table; D and trimming were resolved from the DNA. The sample shows tens of thousands of clones, around nine tenths of them seen only once. V shed 0 bases and J shed 4 bases, with 13 bases lying between them. The CDR3 has 15 residues. The TCR comes from a human donor with active COVID-19. The donor label of this sample is uncertain. The gene calls are TRBV5-7 and TRBJ1-2; D may be TRBD1 (6 bases). TRBV5-7 falls under the ORF class, with uncertain function. Source material: peripheral blood. The CDR3 sequence is CASSLEGDPLYGYTF. Written as DNA, the CDR3 is TGTGCCAGCAGCTTGGAGGGGGACCCACTCTATGGCTACACCTTC.